The sequence of this TCR beta chain was determined in a study of T cells after yellow fever vaccination. About the study: Fractions containing few cells were prepared with SMART-Seq v4 Ultra Low Input. Study results and limitations: Among primary-vaccination clones, most reappeared after the booster, at about 95% for CD4 and approximately 88% for CD8. Weaker, the secondary response peaked sooner, at day 5 versus 15. One caveat is that FACS-sorted repertoires could contain abundant clonotypes contaminating from the bulk population.

A single record per CDR3 protein comes from TCRdb applying MiXCR to the 5' RACE reads. The repertoire holds 400,000 or so distinct CDR3 sequences, with 6.2% as singletons. Germline lookup yields CDR1 SGHRS and CDR2 YFSETQ. The CDR3 runs to 16 residues. With 4 bases clipped from V and 4 bases from J, the junction kept 6 bases outside the gene matches. Concerning this clonotype itself: Its antigen remains unidentified.

The receptor was derived from a man younger than 45 who received the YFV17D yellow fever vaccine. This rearrangement joins TRBV5-1 to TRBJ2-3; 13 nucleotides match TRBD2. Specimen: PBMCs, collected 5 days after the yellow fever booster vaccination. The CDR3 spells CASSLTSGGAADTQYF. CDR3 in DNA: TGCGCCAGCAGCCTCACTAGCGGGGGGGCCGCAGATACGCAGTATTTT.